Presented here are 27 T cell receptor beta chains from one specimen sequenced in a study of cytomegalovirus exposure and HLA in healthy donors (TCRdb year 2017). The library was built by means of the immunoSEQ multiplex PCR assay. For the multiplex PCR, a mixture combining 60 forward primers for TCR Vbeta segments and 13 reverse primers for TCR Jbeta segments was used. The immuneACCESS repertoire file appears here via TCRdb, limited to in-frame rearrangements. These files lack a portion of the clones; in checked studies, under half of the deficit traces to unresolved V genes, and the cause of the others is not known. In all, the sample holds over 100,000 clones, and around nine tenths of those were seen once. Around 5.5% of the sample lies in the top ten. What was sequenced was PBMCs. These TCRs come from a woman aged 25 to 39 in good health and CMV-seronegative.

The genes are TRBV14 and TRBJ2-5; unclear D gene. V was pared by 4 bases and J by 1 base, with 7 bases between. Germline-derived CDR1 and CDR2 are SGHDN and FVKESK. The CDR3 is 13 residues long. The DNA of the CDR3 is TGTGCCAGCAGCCGGGCCCTCCAAGAGACCCAGTACTTC. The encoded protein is CASSRALQETQYF.

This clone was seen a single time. The CDR3 protein is CASMGPNYGYTF. The DNA for the CDR3 is TGTGCCAGCATGGGCCCTAACTATGGCTACACCTTC. The gene calls are TRBV6-5 and TRBJ1-2, with D uncertain. Trimming shortened V by 7 bases and J by 0 bases, and 6 bases separated the two germline ends. Germline V CDR1 and CDR2: MNHEY, SVGAGI. The CDR3 runs 12 residues.

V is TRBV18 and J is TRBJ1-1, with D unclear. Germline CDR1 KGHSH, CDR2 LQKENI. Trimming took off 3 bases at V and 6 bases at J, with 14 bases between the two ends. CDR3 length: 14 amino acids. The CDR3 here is CASSPPGFSPEAFF. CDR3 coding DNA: TGTGCCAGCTCACCGCCGGGATTCTCCCCTGAAGCTTTCTTT.

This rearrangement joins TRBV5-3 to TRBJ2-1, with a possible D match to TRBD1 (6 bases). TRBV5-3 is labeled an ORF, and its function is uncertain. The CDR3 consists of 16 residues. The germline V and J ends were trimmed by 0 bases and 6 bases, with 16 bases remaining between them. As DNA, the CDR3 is TGTGCCAGAAGCTTGGTGAGGGGACAAAGAGGCAATGAGCAGTTCTTC. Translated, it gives CARSLVRGQRGNEQFF.

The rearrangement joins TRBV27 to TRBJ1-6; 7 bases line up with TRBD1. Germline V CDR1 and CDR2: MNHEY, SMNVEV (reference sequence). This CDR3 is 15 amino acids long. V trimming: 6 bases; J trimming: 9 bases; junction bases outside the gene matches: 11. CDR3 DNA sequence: TGTGCCAGCAGCCTCAGCCGGGACAGCCTTTCACCCCTCCACTTT. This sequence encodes CASSLSRDSLSPLHF.

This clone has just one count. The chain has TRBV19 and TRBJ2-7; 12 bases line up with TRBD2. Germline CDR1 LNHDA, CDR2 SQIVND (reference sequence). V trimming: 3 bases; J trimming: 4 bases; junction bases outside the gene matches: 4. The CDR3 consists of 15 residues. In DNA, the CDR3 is TGTGCCAGTAGTATTCTAGCGGGAGGGCCGTACGAGCAGTACTTC. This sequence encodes CASSILAGGPYEQYF.

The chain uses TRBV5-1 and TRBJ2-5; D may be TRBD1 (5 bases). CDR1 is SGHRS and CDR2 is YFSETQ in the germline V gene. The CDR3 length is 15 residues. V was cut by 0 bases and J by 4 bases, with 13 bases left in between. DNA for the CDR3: TGCGCCAGCAGCTTGGCCAACCAGGGCGGAGAGACCCAGTACTTC. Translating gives CASSLANQGGETQYF.

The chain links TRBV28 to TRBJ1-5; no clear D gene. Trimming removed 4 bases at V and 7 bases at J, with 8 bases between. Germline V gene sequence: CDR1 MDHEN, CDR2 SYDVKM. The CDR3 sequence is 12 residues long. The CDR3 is CASSSGGQPQHF. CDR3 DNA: TGTGCCAGCAGTTCGGGAGGACAGCCCCAGCATTTT.

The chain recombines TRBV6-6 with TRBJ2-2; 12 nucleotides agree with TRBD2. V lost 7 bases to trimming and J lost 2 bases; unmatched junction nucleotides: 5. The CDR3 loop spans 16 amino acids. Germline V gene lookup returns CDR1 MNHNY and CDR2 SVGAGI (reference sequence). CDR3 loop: CASTRTSGVNTGELFF. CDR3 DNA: TGTGCCAGCACCCGGACTAGCGGGGTCAACACCGGGGAGCTGTTTTTT.

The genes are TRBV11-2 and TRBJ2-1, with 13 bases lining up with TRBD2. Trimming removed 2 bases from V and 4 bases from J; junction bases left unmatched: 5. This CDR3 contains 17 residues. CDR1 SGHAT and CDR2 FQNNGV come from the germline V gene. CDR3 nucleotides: TGTGCCAGCAGCTTAACAGGGACTAGCGGGATATACAATGAGCAGTTCTTC. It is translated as CASSLTGTSGIYNEQFF.

The CDR3 sequence: CASSPLAGFSYNEQFF. The CDR3 region has the DNA TGTGCCAGCAGCCCACTAGCGGGGTTCTCCTACAATGAGCAGTTCTTC. The chain carries TRBV27 and TRBJ2-1, with 10 nucleotides matching TRBD2. The V and J ends lost 6 bases and 0 bases, in that order; junction bases with no gene match: 5. Germline V CDR1 and CDR2: MNHEY, SMNVEV (reference sequence). The CDR3 totals 16 residues.

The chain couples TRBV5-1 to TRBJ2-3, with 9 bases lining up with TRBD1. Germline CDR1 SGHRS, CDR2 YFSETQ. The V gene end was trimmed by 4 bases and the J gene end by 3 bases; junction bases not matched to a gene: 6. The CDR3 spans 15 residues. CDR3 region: CASSARTGVTDTQYF. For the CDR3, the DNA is TGCGCCAGCAGCGCGAGGACAGGGGTGACAGATACGCAGTATTTT.

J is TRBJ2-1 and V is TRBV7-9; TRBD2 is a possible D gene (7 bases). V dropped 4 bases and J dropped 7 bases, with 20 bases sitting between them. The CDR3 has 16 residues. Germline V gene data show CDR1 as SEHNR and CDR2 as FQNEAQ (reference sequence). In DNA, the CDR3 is TGTGCCAGCAGCTCCCCGGGGGGCGGGAGTAGGAATGAGCAGTTCTTC. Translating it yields CASSSPGGGSRNEQFF.

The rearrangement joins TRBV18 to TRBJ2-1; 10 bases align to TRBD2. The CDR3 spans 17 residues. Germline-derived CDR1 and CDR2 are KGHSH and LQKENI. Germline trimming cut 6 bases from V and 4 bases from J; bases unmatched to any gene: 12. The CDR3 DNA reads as TGTGCCAGCTCCACCTTCGGGCTAGCGGGGGCGTACAATGAGCAGTTCTTC. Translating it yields CASSTFGLAGAYNEQFF. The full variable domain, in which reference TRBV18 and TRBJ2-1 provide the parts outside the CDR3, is NAGVMQNPRHLVRRRGQEARLRCSPMKGHSHVYWYRQLPEEGLKFMVYLQKENIIDESGMPKERFSAEFPKEGPSILRIQQVVRGDSAAYFCASSTFGLAGAYNEQFFGPGTRLTVL.

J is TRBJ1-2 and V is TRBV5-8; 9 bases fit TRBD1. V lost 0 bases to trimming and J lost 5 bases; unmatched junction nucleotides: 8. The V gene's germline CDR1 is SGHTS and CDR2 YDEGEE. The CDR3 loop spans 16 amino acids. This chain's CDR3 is CASSLGLGTGTYGYTF. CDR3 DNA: TGTGCCAGCAGCTTGGGATTGGGGACAGGGACTTATGGCTACACCTTC.

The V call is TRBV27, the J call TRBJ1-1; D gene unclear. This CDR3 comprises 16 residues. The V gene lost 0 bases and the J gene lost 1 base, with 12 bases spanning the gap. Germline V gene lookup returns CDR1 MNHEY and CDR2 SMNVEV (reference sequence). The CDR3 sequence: CASSLSPGNWNTEAFF. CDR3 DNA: TGTGCCAGCAGTTTATCTCCCGGGAATTGGAACACTGAAGCTTTCTTT.

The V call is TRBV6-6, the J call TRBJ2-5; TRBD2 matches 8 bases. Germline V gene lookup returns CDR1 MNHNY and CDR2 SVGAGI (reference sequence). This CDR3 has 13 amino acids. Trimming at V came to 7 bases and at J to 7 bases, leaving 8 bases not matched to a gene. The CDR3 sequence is CASTIGTSGTQYF. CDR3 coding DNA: TGTGCCAGCACCATAGGGACTAGTGGGACCCAGTACTTC.

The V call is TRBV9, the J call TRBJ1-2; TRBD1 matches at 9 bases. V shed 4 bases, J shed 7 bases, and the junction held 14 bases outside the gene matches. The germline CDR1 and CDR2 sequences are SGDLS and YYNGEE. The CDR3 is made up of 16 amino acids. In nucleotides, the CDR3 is TGTGCCAGCAGCCCGCGGGGGACAGGGAAGTTAGGTGGCTACACCTTC. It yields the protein CASSPRGTGKLGGYTF.

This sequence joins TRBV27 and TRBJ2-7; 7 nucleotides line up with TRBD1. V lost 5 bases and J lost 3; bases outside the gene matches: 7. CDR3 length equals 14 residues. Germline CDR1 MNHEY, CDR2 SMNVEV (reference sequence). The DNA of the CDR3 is TGTGCCAGCAGTCCGACAGGGAATCTCTACGAGCAGTACTTC. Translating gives CASSPTGNLYEQYF.

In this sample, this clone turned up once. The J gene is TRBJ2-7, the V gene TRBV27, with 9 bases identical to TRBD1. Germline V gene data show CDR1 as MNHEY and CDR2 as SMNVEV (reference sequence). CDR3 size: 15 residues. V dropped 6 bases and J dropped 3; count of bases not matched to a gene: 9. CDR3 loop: CASSRTGTGYYEQYF. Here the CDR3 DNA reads TGTGCCAGCAGCCGCACCGGGACAGGGTACTACGAGCAGTACTTC.

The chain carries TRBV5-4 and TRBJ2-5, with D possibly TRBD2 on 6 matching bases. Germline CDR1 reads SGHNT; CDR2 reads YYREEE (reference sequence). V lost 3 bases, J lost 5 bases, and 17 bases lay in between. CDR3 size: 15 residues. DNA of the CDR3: TGTGCCAGCAGCTCCATCGGGAGTCCCCGCGAGACCCAGTACTTC. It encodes CASSSIGSPRETQYF.

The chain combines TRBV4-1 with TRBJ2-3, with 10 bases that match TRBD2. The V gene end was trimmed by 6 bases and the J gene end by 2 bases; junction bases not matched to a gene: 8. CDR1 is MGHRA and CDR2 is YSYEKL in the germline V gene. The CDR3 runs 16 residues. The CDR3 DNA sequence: TGCGCCAGCAGTCGGTACCTAGCGGGAGACACAGATACGCAGTATTTT. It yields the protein CASSRYLAGDTDTQYF.

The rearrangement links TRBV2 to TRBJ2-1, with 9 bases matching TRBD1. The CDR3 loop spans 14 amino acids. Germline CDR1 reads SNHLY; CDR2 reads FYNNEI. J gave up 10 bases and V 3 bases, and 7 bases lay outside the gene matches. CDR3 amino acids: CASSEVTGGREQFF. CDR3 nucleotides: TGTGCCAGCAGTGAGGTAACAGGGGGCCGCGAGCAGTTCTTC.

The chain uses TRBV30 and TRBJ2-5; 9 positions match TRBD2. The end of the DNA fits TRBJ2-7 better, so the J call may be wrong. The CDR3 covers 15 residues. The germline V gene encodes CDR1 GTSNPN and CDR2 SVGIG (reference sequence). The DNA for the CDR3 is TGTGCCTGGAGTAGGCTAGCGGGAACCTCCTACGAGCAGTACTTC. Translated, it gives CAWSRLAGTSYEQYF.

CDR3 in DNA: TGCGCCAGCAGCCAAGGAAAACTAGAGGGGGACTACGAGCAGTACTTC. The encoded protein is CASSQGKLEGDYEQYF. The chain uses TRBV4-1 and TRBJ2-7, with D possibly being TRBD1 (6 bases). The CDR3 length is 16 residues. V lost 1 base and J 3 bases, leaving 16 bases between the germline ends. Germline lookup yields CDR1 MGHRA and CDR2 YSYEKL.

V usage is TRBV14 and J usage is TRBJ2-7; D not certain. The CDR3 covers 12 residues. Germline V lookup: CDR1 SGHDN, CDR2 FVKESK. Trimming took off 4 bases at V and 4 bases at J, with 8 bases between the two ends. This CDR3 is CASSRTWYEQYF. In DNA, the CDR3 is TGTGCCAGCAGCCGAACTTGGTACGAGCAGTACTTC.

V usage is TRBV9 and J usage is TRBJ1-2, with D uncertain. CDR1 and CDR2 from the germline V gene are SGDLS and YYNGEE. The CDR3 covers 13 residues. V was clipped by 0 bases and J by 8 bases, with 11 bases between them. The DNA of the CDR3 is TGTGCCAGCAGCGTAGACATGGGCGAAGGCTACACCTTC. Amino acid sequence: CASSVDMGEGYTF.